The next 5 T cell receptor beta chains were all read from a single sample in a study of blood T cell repertoires in COVID-19. Clones were read by immunoSEQ multiplex PCR, and TCRdb kept only the in-frame ones, dropping some. The data contain 30,000 to 40,000 clones, 93% of them singletons. The sequenced material came from peripheral blood. The receptors originated from a male donor with active COVID-19.

This chain links TRBV11-2 with TRBJ1-1; TRBD1 is a possible D gene (5 bases). This CDR3 has 15 residues. The V gene lost 1 base and the J gene lost 1 base, with 10 bases spanning the gap. Germline assignment: CDR1 SGHAT and CDR2 FQNNGV. CDR3 DNA: TGTGCCAGCAGCTTAGCCTTGACAGAGAACACTGAAGCTTTCTTT. This encodes CASSLALTENTEAFF.

In its sample, this clone was seen once. This sequence joins TRBV4-3 and TRBJ2-7; D perhaps matches TRBD1 (6 bases). In germline, CDR1 is LGHNA, CDR2 YSLEER. The CDR3 spans 16 residues. Trimming left V 0 bases short and J 1 base short, with 13 bases between. The CDR3 DNA follows: TGCGCCAGCAGCCAAGAAAGAGGACAGCGGTCCTACGAGCAGTACTTC. Translating gives CASSQERGQRSYEQYF.

V usage is TRBV4-3 and J usage is TRBJ2-7; 7 bases agree with TRBD2. Germline V lookup: CDR1 LGHNA, CDR2 YSLEER. The CDR3 extends over 17 amino acids. Trimming removed 3 bases from V and 2 bases from J; junction bases left unmatched: 13. CDR3 loop: CASSHDRRGWGAYEQYF. The CDR3 DNA sequence: TGCGCCAGCAGCCATGATAGGCGGGGGTGGGGGGCCTACGAGCAGTACTTC.

This clone was observed a single time. V and J are TRBV7-9 and TRBJ1-1; D unresolved. Germline V gives CDR1 SEHNR, CDR2 FQNEAQ (reference sequence). The CDR3 loop spans 14 amino acids. Trimming pared 4 bases from V and 2 bases from J, leaving 11 bases between. CDR3 protein: CASSSWAGNTEAFF. The CDR3 region has the DNA TGTGCCAGCAGCTCATGGGCGGGCAACACTGAAGCTTTCTTT.

The chain is built from TRBV4-3 and TRBJ2-1; TRBD2 agrees at 14 bases. CDR1 and CDR2 (germline): LGHNA, YSLEER. V dropped 0 bases and J dropped 6; count of bases not matched to a gene: 1. CDR3 length equals 16 residues. In nucleotides, the CDR3 is TGCGCCAGCAGCCAAGATGGGACTAGCGGGGGCAATGAGCAGTTCTTC. It encodes CASSQDGTSGGNEQFF.